Each of the 19 T cell receptor beta chains below was sequenced from the same sample in a study of chemoradiotherapy in HPV16-positive cancers. TCRdb keeps only in-frame clones here, not all; method: immunoSEQ multiplex PCR. The sample includes some 30,000 clones, about 80% seen only once; the top ten take 3.5% to 4%. Sequences were derived from blood, sampled from a patient who underwent chemoradiotherapy. These receptors all stem from a human donor with HPV-associated anogenital cancer.

This clone was seen a handful of times. The CDR3 bases are TGTGCCACCGGGGCCGTTCTCAGAGGGACTGAAGCTTTCTTT. Residues: CATGAVLRGTEAFF. The rearrangement uses TRBV7-9 and TRBJ1-1; weak D call: TRBD1 (5 bases). The germline V gene encodes CDR1 SEHNR and CDR2 FQNEAQ (reference sequence). V was pared by 10 bases and J by 5 bases, with 20 bases between. This CDR3 contains 14 residues.

The rearrangement links TRBV29-1 to TRBJ2-1; no clear D. The germline V gene has CDR1 SQVTM and CDR2 ANQGSEA. The V and J ends lost 4 bases and 5 bases respectively, with 9 bases between them. The CDR3 sequence is 12 residues long. The CDR3 DNA reads as TGCAGCGTTGGAAACGCTGACAATGAGCAGTTCTTC. Protein product: CSVGNADNEQFF.

The chain links TRBV7-2 to TRBJ2-3; D not certain. V lost 2 bases and J 3 bases, leaving 3 bases between the germline ends. CDR3 length: 12 amino acids. Germline CDR1 SGHTA, CDR2 FQGNSA. The CDR3 spells CASSLFTDTQYF. The CDR3 bases are TGTGCCAGCAGCTTATTTACAGATACGCAGTATTTT.

V and J are TRBV9 and TRBJ1-3, with a weak D call TRBD1 (5 bases). V shed 4 bases and J shed 0 bases, with 17 bases lying between them. The CDR3 length is 17 residues. Germline CDR1 and CDR2: SGDLS and YYNGEE. The CDR3 DNA sequence: TGTGCCAGCAGCCAGGGAATTCCCGGCAGCTCTGGAAACACCATATATTTT. Translated: CASSQGIPGSSGNTIYF. Using reference TRBV9 and TRBJ1-3 for the parts outside the CDR3, the full variable domain is DSGVTQTPKHLITATGQRVTLRCSPRSGDLSVYWYQQSLDQGLQFLIQYYNGEERAKGNILERFSAQQFPDLHSELNLSSLELGDSALYFCASSQGIPGSSGNTIYFGEGSWLTVV.

The chain has TRBV5-6 and TRBJ2-2; 10 bases line up with TRBD2. Germline values: CDR1 SGHDT, CDR2 YYEEEE. The CDR3 length is 16 residues. The V segment lost 3 bases and the J segment 5 bases; nucleotides outside the gene matches: 7. CDR3 residues: CASSWGLAGATGELFF. Written as DNA, the CDR3 is TGTGCCAGCAGCTGGGGGCTAGCGGGGGCTACCGGGGAGCTGTTTTTT.

The chain joins TRBV2 to TRBJ2-5; D unclear. Trimming pared 7 bases from V and 5 bases from J, leaving 14 bases between. The CDR3 is made up of 13 amino acids. Germline V gives CDR1 SNHLY, CDR2 FYNNEI. The CDR3 here is CASKVDVGETQYF. The CDR3 DNA follows: TGTGCCAGCAAGGTGGACGTGGGGGAGACCCAGTACTTC.

The chain links TRBV6-5 to TRBJ2-4; D ambiguous. Germline CDR1 reads MNHEY; CDR2 reads SVGAGI. The CDR3 is 15 residues long. Trimming stripped 6 bases from V and 0 bases from J, with 12 bases between. CDR3 protein: CASSSSSLAKNIQYF. In nucleotides, the CDR3 is TGTGCCAGCAGCTCATCATCCCTAGCCAAAAACATTCAGTACTTC.

This rearrangement joins TRBV7-9 to TRBJ1-1, with TRBD1 matching over 9 bases. Trimming took 5 bases from V and 2 from J; bases not matched to a gene: 18. Germline values: CDR1 SEHNR, CDR2 FQNEAQ (reference sequence). The CDR3 extends over 19 amino acids. The CDR3 sequence is CASSLGTGRVRGYNTEAFF. In DNA form, the CDR3 reads TGTGCCAGCAGCCTAGGGACAGGGAGGGTTAGGGGGTATAACACTGAAGCTTTCTTT.

The chain employs TRBV11-2 and TRBJ2-2; D is possibly TRBD1 (5 bases). V lost 5 bases, J lost 2 bases, and 12 bases lay in between. Germline-derived CDR1 and CDR2 are SGHAT and FQNNGV. The CDR3 loop spans 15 amino acids. CDR3 sequence (DNA): TGTGCCAGCAGCGAACAGACAGTTAACACCGGGGAGCTGTTTTTT. Amino acids: CASSEQTVNTGELFF.

CDR3 loop: CASSLLSETEAFF. CDR3 bases: TGTGCCAGCAGCTTATTATCCGAGACTGAAGCTTTCTTT. The V gene is TRBV11-3, the J gene TRBJ1-1; D remains ambiguous. Germline V gene data show CDR1 as SGHNT and CDR2 as YENEEA. The CDR3 runs to 13 residues. Trimming pared 2 bases from V and 5 bases from J, leaving 9 bases between. The full variable domain, completed using reference TRBV11-3 and TRBJ1-1, is EAGVVQSPRYKIIEKKQPVAFWCNPISGHNTLYWYLQNLGQGPELLIRYENEEAVDDSQLPKDRFSAERLKGVDSTLKIQPAELGDSAVYLCASSLLSETEAFFGQGTRLTVV.

The DNA for the CDR3 is TGTGCCAGCAGCTTGGCCGGGGGGAACACTGAAGCTTTCTTT. It specifies CASSLAGGNTEAFF. V and J are TRBV5-4 and TRBJ1-1, with a possible D match to TRBD1 (5 bases). The V end was cut by 0 bases, the J end by 1 base, with 7 bases between. This CDR3 has 14 amino acids. The germline gives CDR1 SGHNT, CDR2 YYREEE (reference sequence).

V gene TRBV7-3 combines with J gene TRBJ1-6, with D tentatively TRBD1 (6 bases). The CDR3 totals 16 residues. Germline V lookup: CDR1 SGHTA, CDR2 FQGTGA. V lost 1 base, J lost 6 bases, and 13 bases lay in between. The CDR3 loop reads CASSLSTRGGNSPLHF. CDR3 sequence (DNA): TGTGCCAGCAGCTTAAGCACGCGAGGGGGTAATTCACCCCTCCACTTT.

Here the CDR3 DNA reads TGTGCCAGCAGCTTTTCCGTATGGGGGCCCCAGCATTTT. The encoded protein is CASSFSVWGPQHF. V is TRBV7-2 and J is TRBJ1-5; D is unclear. The V gene lost 3 bases and the J gene lost 9 bases, with 12 bases spanning the gap. Germline V lookup: CDR1 SGHTA, CDR2 FQGNSA. This CDR3 contains 13 residues.

The chain joins TRBV5-5 to TRBJ2-5; 12 bases match TRBD2. The V segment lost 3 bases and the J segment 5 bases; nucleotides outside the gene matches: 5. The CDR3 loop spans 15 amino acids. CDR1 is SGHKS and CDR2 is YYEKEE in the germline V gene (reference sequence). CDR3 residues: CASSSSGGALETQYF. As DNA, the CDR3 is TGTGCCAGCAGCTCTAGCGGGGGGGCCCTTGAGACCCAGTACTTC.

The chain carries TRBV28 and TRBJ2-7, with a possible D match to TRBD1 (5 bases). V was shortened by 5 bases and J by 2 bases, with 16 bases between the two germline ends. CDR1 and CDR2 (germline): MDHEN, SYDVKM. The CDR3 totals 15 residues. CDR3 sequence: CASSLTTVRAYEQYF. CDR3 in DNA: TGTGCCAGCAGTCTCACGACCGTCAGGGCCTACGAGCAGTACTTC.

In its sample, this clone was seen once. The rearrangement joins TRBV27 to TRBJ2-3; 7 positions agree with TRBD1. The CDR3 runs 16 residues. The germline gives CDR1 MNHEY, CDR2 SMNVEV (reference sequence). V shed 5 bases and J 7 bases; nucleotides not matched to a gene: 15. The CDR3 loop is CASSLVGRGSLNTQYF. The CDR3 DNA follows: TGTGCCAGCAGTCTGGTGGGCAGGGGGTCTTTAAATACGCAGTATTTT.

The J gene is TRBJ2-1, the V gene TRBV6-5, with D unclear. Trimming pared 5 bases from V and 6 bases from J, leaving 11 bases between. Germline CDR1 is MNHEY and CDR2 is SVGAGI. The CDR3 has 13 residues. Here the CDR3 reads CASSTVPPNEQFF. The CDR3 DNA sequence: TGTGCCAGCAGTACTGTACCCCCCAATGAGCAGTTCTTC.

The gene calls are TRBV4-3 and TRBJ2-1; D is unresolved. CDR1 LGHNA and CDR2 YSLEER come from the germline V gene. This CDR3 is 14 amino acids long. V lost 1 base to trimming and J lost 7 bases, with 11 bases between them. The CDR3 here is CASSQGPAGNEQFF. CDR3 DNA sequence: TGCGCCAGCAGCCAAGGACCAGCCGGAAATGAGCAGTTCTTC.

The V call is TRBV7-2, the J call TRBJ2-3; D uncertain. V gave up 4 bases and J gave up 4 bases, with 6 bases separating them. This CDR3 comprises 12 residues. Germline lookup yields CDR1 SGHTA and CDR2 FQGNSA. The CDR3 reads CASSSLADTQYF. The CDR3 nucleotides are TGTGCCAGCAGCTCCCTGGCAGATACGCAGTATTTT.